These T cell receptor beta chains were read from a single sample in a study of cytomegalovirus exposure and HLA in healthy donors. Generated by immunoSEQ multiplex PCR, the TCRdb table keeps only in-frame clones and is missing some. The sample lists 100,000 or so clones, less than 85% occurring once. Sequenced sample: PBMCs. These receptors were taken from a man aged 35 to 55 in good health and CMV-seropositive. Both conserved end residues are part of each CDR3. Each record gives: J gene, V gene, D gene, clone size, CDR3 DNA, CDR3 protein. The D gene is left open where the match is weak. Some rows have no size entry. The others give once, few or many, or a class for an expanded clone.

TRBJ1-6	TRBV27	TRBD1	.	TGTGCCAGCAGTTATCTGGGACAGGCGAATTCACCCCTCCACTTT	CASSYLGQANSPLHF
TRBJ2-7	TRBV19	TRBD2	.	TGTGCCAGTAGTAGGGGGGGAGAAGGGTACTACGAGCAGTACTTC	CASSRGGEGYYEQYF
TRBJ2-2	TRBV10-3	TRBD1	.	TGTGCCATCAGTGAGTCGGGGACAGGGATGGGCACCGGGGAGCTGTTTTTT	CAISESGTGMGTGELFF
TRBJ2-7	TRBV4-2	.	.	TGTGCCAGCAGCCAAGAAGCGCTAGGCTCCTACGAGCAGTACTTC	CASSQEALGSYEQYF
TRBJ2-1	TRBV28	TRBD2	.	TGTGCCAGCGCGAGCTGGACTAGCGGGAGCGGTGAGCAGTTCTTC	CASASWTSGSGEQFF
TRBJ2-7	TRBV9	.	few	TGTGCCAGCAGCGTAGCACAGAACTACGAGCAGTACTTC	CASSVAQNYEQYF
TRBJ2-6	TRBV19	.	once	TGTGCCAGTAGTTCCGATAAGGGAGCTGGGGCCAACGTCCTGACTTTC	CASSSDKGAGANVLTF
TRBJ2-3	TRBV7-8	.	.	TGTGCCAGCAGCTTAATATTTCTCGGGGCAGATACGCAGTATTTT	CASSLIFLGADTQYF
TRBJ2-7	TRBV28	TRBD1	.	TGTGCCAGCAGTTTTTTAAGACAGGGAACCTACGAGCAGTACTTC	CASSFLRQGTYEQYF
TRBJ2-5	TRBV5-1	TRBD2	.	TGCGCCAGCAGCTGGGGGACTAGTACGGGGGCAGAGACCCAGTACTTC	CASSWGTSTGAETQYF
TRBJ1-3	TRBV19	TRBD1	.	TGTGCCAGTAGTGCCCCGGGACAGGGAGACGGAAACACCATATATTTT	CASSAPGQGDGNTIYF
TRBJ2-5	TRBV10-3	.	.	TGTGCCATCAGTGAGCCTGGACTGGAAGAGACCCAGTACTTC	CAISEPGLEETQYF
TRBJ2-7	TRBV5-6	TRBD2	.	TGTGCCAGCAGCTTTGGGGGAGGGCGCGGAGACGAGCAGTACTTC	CASSFGGGRGDEQYF
TRBJ2-7	TRBV14	TRBD1	.	TGTGCCAGCAGCCAGACAGGGGTGGTAGGCGAGCAGTACTTC	CASSQTGVVGEQYF